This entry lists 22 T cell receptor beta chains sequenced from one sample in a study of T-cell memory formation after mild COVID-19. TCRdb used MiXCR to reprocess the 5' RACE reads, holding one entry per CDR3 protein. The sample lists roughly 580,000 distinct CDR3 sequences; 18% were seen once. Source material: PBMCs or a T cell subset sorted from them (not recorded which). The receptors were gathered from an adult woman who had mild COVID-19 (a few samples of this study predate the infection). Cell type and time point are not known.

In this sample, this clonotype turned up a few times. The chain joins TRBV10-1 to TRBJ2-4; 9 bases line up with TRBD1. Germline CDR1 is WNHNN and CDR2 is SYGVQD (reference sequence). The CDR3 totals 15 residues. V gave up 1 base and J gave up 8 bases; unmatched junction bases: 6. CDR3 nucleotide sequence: TGCGCCAGCAGTGAGTGGTACAGGGGGCATGACATTCAGTACTTC. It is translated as CASSEWYRGHDIQYF.

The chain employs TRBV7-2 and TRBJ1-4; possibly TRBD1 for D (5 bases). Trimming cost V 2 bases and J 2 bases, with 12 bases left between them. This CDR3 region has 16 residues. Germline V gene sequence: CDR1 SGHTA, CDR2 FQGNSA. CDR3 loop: CASSLYPGGTNEKLFF. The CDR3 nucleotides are TGTGCCAGCAGCTTATACCCGGGGGGGACTAATGAAAAACTGTTTTTT.

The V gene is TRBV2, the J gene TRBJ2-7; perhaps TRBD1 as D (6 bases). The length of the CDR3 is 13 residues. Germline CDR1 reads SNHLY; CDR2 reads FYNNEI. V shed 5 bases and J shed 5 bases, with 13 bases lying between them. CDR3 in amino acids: CASSRDNRNEQYF. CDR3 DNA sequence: TGTGCCAGCAGTCGGGACAACCGCAACGAGCAGTACTTC.

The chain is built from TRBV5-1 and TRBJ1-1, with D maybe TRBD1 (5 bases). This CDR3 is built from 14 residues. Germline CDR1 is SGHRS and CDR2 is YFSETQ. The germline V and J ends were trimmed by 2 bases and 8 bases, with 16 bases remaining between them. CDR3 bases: TGCGCCAGCAGCTTTGGGCCCCGACAGCAGGAAGCTTTCTTT. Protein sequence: CASSFGPRQQEAFF.

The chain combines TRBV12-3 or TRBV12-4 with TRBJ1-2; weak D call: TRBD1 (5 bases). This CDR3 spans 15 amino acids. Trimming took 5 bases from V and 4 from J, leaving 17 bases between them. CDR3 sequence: CASSPPGAGFYGYTF. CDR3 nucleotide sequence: TGTGCCAGCAGTCCCCCCGGGGCAGGGTTCTATGGCTACACCTTC.

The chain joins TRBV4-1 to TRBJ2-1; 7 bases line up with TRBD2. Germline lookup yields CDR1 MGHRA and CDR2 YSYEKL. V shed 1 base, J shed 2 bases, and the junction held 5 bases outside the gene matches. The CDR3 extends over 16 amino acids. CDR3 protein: CASSQGLAETYNEQFF. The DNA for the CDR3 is TGCGCCAGCAGCCAAGGGCTAGCGGAGACCTACAATGAGCAGTTCTTC.

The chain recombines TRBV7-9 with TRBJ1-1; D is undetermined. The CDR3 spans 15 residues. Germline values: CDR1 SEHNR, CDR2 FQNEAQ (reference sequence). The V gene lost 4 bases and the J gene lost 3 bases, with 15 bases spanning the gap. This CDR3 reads CASSSEITVDTEAFF. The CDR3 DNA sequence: TGTGCCAGCAGCTCCGAAATAACAGTGGACACTGAAGCTTTCTTT.

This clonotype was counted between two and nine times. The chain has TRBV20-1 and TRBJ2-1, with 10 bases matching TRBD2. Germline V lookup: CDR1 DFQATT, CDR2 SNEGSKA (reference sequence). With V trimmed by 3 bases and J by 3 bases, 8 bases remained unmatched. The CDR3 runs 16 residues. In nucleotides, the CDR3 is TGCAGTGCTAGCGATAGACTAGCGGGTTACTACAATGAGCAGTTCTTC. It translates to CSASDRLAGYYNEQFF.

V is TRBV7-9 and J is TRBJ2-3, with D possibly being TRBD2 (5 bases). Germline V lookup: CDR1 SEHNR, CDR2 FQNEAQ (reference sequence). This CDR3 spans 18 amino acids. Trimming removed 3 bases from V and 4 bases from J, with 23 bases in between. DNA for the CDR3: TGTGCCAGCAGCTTGGGGATATTACGGGATAAGTGGGCAGATACGCAGTATTTT. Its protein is CASSLGILRDKWADTQYF.

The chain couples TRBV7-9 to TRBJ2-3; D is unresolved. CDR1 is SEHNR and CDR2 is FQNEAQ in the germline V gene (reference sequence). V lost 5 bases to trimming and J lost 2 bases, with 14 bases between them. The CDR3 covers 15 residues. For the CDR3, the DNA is TGTGCCAGCAGCGAGACGGGTCGGGCCACAGATACGCAGTATTTT. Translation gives CASSETGRATDTQYF.

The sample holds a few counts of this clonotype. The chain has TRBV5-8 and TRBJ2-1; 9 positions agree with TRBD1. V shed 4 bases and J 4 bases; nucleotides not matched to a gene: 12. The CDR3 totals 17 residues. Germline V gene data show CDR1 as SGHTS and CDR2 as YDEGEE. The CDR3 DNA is TGTGCCAGCAGCACCGGGACAGGGCGCCGGGGTTACAATGAGCAGTTCTTC. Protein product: CASSTGTGRRGYNEQFF.

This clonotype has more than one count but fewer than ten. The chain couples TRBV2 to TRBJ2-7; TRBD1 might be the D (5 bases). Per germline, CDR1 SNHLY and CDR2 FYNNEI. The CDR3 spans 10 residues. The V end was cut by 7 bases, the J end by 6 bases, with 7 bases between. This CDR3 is CASTGAEQYF. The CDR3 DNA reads TGTGCCAGCACTGGGGCCGAGCAGTACTTC.

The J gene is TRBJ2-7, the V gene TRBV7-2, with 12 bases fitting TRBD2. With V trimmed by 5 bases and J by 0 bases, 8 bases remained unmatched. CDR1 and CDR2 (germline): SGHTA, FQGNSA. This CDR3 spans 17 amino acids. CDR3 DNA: TGTGCCAGCAGCCTTGGACTAGCGGGATTGTCCTCCTACGAGCAGTACTTC. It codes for CASSLGLAGLSSYEQYF. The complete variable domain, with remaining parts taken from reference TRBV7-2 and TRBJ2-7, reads GAGVSQSPSNKVTEKGKDVELRCDPISGHTALYWYRQSLGQGLEFLIYFQGNSAPDKSGLPSDRFSAERTGGSVSTLTIQRTQQEDSAVYLCASSLGLAGLSSYEQYFGPGTRLTVT.

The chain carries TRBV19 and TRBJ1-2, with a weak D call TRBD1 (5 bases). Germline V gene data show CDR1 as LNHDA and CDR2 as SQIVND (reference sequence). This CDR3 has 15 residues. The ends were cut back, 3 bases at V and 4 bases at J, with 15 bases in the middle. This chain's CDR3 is CASSMQGNSGYGYTF. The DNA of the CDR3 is TGTGCCAGTAGTATGCAGGGTAATTCTGGCTATGGCTACACCTTC. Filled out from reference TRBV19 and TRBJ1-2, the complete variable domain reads DGGITQSPKYLFRKEGQNVTLSCEQNLNHDAMYWYRQDPGQGLRLIYYSQIVNDFQKGDIAEGYSVSREKKESFPLTVTSAQKNPTAFYLCASSMQGNSGYGYTFGSGTRLTVV.

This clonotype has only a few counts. The CDR3 reads CASREAAGLMNTEAFF. The DNA of the CDR3 is TGTGCCAGTCGCGAAGCGGCAGGGCTTATGAACACTGAAGCTTTCTTT. The chain has TRBV19 and TRBJ1-1; a possible D gene is TRBD1 (5 bases). The CDR3 contains 16 residues. V lost 8 bases and J 0 bases, leaving 19 bases between the germline ends. Germline values: CDR1 LNHDA, CDR2 SQIVND (reference sequence).

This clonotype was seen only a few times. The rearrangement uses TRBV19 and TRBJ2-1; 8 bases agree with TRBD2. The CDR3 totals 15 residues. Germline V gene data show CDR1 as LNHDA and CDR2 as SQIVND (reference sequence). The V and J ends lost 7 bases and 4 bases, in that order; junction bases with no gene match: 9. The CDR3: CASILDRGGYNEQFF. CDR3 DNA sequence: TGTGCCAGTATCCTAGACCGCGGGGGGTACAATGAGCAGTTCTTC.

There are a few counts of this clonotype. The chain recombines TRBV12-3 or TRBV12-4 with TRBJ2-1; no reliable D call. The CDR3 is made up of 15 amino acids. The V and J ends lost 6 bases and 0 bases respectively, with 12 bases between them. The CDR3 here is CASRVSASSYNEQFF. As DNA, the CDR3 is TGTGCCAGCAGGGTAAGCGCTAGCTCCTACAATGAGCAGTTCTTC.

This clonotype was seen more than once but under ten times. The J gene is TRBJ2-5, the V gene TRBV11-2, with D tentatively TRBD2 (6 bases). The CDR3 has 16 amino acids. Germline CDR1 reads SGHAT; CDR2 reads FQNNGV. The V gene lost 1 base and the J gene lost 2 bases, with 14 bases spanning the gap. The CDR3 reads CASSLAWGELQETQYF. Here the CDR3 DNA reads TGTGCCAGCAGCTTAGCATGGGGGGAGCTACAAGAGACCCAGTACTTC.

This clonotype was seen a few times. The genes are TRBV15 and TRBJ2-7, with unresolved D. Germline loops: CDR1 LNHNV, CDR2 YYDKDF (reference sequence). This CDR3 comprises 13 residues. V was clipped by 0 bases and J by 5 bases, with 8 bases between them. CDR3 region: CATSRDPLNEQYF. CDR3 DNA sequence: TGTGCCACCAGCAGAGACCCTTTGAACGAGCAGTACTTC.

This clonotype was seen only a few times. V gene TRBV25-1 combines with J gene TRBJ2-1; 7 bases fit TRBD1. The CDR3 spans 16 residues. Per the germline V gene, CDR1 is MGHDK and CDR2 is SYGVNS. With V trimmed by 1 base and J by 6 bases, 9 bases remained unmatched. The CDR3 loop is CASSESFWTGGNEQFF. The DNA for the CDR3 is TGTGCCAGCAGTGAATCTTTCTGGACAGGAGGCAATGAGCAGTTCTTC.

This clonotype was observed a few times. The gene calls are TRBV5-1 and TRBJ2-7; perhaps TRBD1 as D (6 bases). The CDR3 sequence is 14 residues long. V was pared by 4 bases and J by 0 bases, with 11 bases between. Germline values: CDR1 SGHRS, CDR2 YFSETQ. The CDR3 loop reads CASSPGQNSYEQYF. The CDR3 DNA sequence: TGCGCCAGCAGCCCCGGACAGAACTCCTACGAGCAGTACTTC.

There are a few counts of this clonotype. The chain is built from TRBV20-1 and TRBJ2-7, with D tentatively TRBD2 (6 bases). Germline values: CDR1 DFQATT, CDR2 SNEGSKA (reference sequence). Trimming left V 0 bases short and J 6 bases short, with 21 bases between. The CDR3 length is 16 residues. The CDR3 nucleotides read TGCAGTGCTAGAGATAGGGCGGGACCGGTCTTCGGCGAGCAGTACTTC. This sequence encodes CSARDRAGPVFGEQYF.